Listed below are T cell receptor beta chains from one sample, sequenced in a study of T cell responses to AZD1222 COVID-19 vaccine. Libraries were prepared by immunoSEQ multiplex PCR; TCRdb keeps only in-frame clonotypes and omits some of them. The table includes approximately 160,000 clones, 90% detected once. The source material was peripheral blood, sampled on day 0 of AZD1222 vaccination. The receptors here all came from an adult in good health. The CDR3 runs from the conserved cysteine through the conserved F or W. A D gene is named only where the DNA matches it firmly. A row's size may be missing; if present it is once, few, many or a size class.

J gene	clone size	V gene	D gene	CDR3 protein	CDR3 DNA
TRBJ2-3	.	TRBV4-3	.	CASSQDVRGRVTDTQYF	TGCGCCAGCAGCCAAGATGTTCGGGGCAGAGTTACAGATACGCAGTATTTT
TRBJ2-7	.	TRBV13	TRBD2	CASSSPSGGYEQYF	TGTGCCAGCAGCTCCCCAAGCGGGGGATACGAGCAGTACTTC
TRBJ1-3	.	TRBV5-1	.	CASSLETGQGNTIYF	TGCGCCAGCAGCTTGGAAACAGGGCAGGGAAACACCATATATTTT
TRBJ2-2	.	TRBV14	TRBD2	CASSTFQGLAGPTNTGELFF	TGTGCCAGCAGCACTTTCCAGGGACTAGCGGGTCCTACGAACACCGGGGAGCTGTTTTTT
TRBJ2-1	.	TRBV18	TRBD2	CASSRGYSRGDHNEQFF	TGTGCCAGCTCACGGGGCTACTCACGGGGGGACCACAATGAGCAGTTCTTC
TRBJ2-6	.	TRBV19	.	CASRAHGSSGANVLTF	TGTGCCAGTAGGGCTCACGGATCCTCTGGGGCCAACGTCCTGACTTTC
TRBJ2-2	.	TRBV5-4	.	CASSSELAGELFF	TGTGCCAGCAGTTCCGAATTGGCCGGGGAGCTGTTTTTT
TRBJ2-1	.	TRBV5-5	TRBD2	CASSLGTSGYNEQFF	TGTGCCAGCAGCTTGGGGACTAGCGGTTACAATGAGCAGTTCTTC
TRBJ1-2	.	TRBV2	TRBD1	CASSADRGSNYGYTF	TGTGCCAGCAGCGCGGACAGGGGCTCTAACTATGGCTACACCTTC
TRBJ1-5	.	TRBV19	TRBD1	CASSARDRGTNQPQHF	TGTGCCAGTAGTGCTCGGGACAGGGGAACTAATCAGCCCCAGCATTTT
TRBJ2-4	once	TRBV4-3	.	CASSQDNTFLAKNIQYF	TGCGCCAGCAGCCAAGATAATACCTTCCTAGCCAAAAACATTCAGTACTTC
TRBJ1-4	.	TRBV2	.	CASSEGGASPINEKLFF	TGTGCCAGCAGTGAAGGTGGGGCATCGCCTATTAATGAGAAACTGTTTTTT
TRBJ1-4	.	TRBV3-1/TRBV3-2	.	CASSQRGRLGTNEKLFF	TGTGCCAGCAGCCAACGGGGCAGGTTGGGAACTAATGAAAAACTGTTTTTT
TRBJ1-2	.	TRBV19	TRBD1	CASRTGTAGGYTF	TGTGCCAGTAGAACCGGGACAGCCGGCGGCTACACCTTC
TRBJ2-2	.	TRBV5-1	.	CASSLVAGELFF	TGCGCCAGCAGCCTGGTCGCCGGGGAGCTGTTTTTT
TRBJ2-1	few	TRBV20-1	.	CSASRGSLSPDEQFF	TGCAGTGCTAGTAGGGGCAGCCTCTCGCCCGATGAGCAGTTCTTC
TRBJ1-2	.	TRBV5-5	.	CASSPYLTGDYGYTF	TGTGCCAGCAGCCCGTATCTGACAGGTGACTATGGCTACACCTTC
TRBJ1-1	few	TRBV6-5	TRBD1	CASSSQTGEAFF	TGTGCCAGCAGTTCCCAGACAGGGGAAGCTTTCTTT
TRBJ1-1	.	TRBV24-1	.	CATSQRMAPGCTEAFF	TGTGCCACCAGCCAGAGGATGGCCCCGGGATGCACTGAAGCTTTCTTT
TRBJ2-7	.	TRBV19	.	CASSAGLRGEQYF	TGTGCCAGTAGTGCCGGCCTGCGAGGCGAGCAGTACTTC
TRBJ1-1	.	TRBV19	.	CASSPGTPNTEAFF	TGTGCCAGTAGTCCCGGGACGCCGAACACTGAAGCTTTCTTT
TRBJ2-3	.	TRBV9	.	CASSVAERADTQYF	TGTGCCAGCAGCGTAGCTGAGCGCGCAGATACGCAGTATTTT
TRBJ1-5	.	TRBV6-5	.	CASFLGGNQPQHF	TGTGCCAGTTTTCTGGGGGGCAATCAGCCCCAGCATTTT
TRBJ2-1	.	TRBV4-3	TRBD2	CASSQDSGGPGRYNEQFF	TGCGCCAGCAGCCAAGATAGCGGGGGGCCAGGACGCTACAATGAGCAGTTCTTC